This T cell receptor (beta chain) came from a study of tumor-infiltrating lymphocytes in primary liver carcinoma. Study-wide findings and caveats: Tumor region pairs overlapped more than did tumor-adjacent and tumor-blood pairs.

The input was around 500 ng total RNA; TCR beta cDNA was made from it with a constant-region primer. ARM-PCR, slightly modified, supplied the TCR beta libraries through three nested multiplex PCR rounds. Each of the first two PCR rounds ran about 9 cycles with TRBV1-TRBV30 forward and C-beta reverse primers. Each CDR3 protein gets one entry after TCRdb re-called the multiplex PCR reads with MiXCR. Altogether over 35,000 distinct CDR3 sequences are present, around 74% being singletons, with the ten largest covering 16%. Taking about 17-32 mg of unsorted bulk tissue, the authors co-extracted RNA and DNA. Patients underwent surgical resection for primary liver carcinoma. With regard to this clonotype: Its antigen is not known.

The V end lost 2 bases, the J end lost 2 bases, and 11 bases lay between the germline ends. Germline lookup yields CDR1 SGHDT and CDR2 YYEEEE. The CDR3 extends over 14 amino acids. This chain uses TRBV5-6 with TRBJ2-7; D is unclear. This receptor was obtained from a middle-aged man with primary liver carcinoma and hepatitis B virus infection. The specimen sequenced was liver tumor tissue from sampling region 4. As to subset: tumor region T4, right-lateral pole. CDR3 DNA sequence: TGTGCCAGCAGCTTCCGTTCGAGAACCTACGAGCAGTACTTC. Translation: CASSFRSRTYEQYF.